One sample yielded the 23 T cell receptor beta chains listed below, sequenced in a study of T cell responses to AZD1222 COVID-19 vaccine. Method: immunoSEQ multiplex PCR; TCRdb's copy keeps in-frame clones and lacks some. The table has tens of thousands of clones, roughly nine tenths seen once. Sequencing used peripheral blood, obtained on day 0 of AZD1222 vaccination. These receptors all stem from an adult in good health.

This clone was detected a few times. CDR3 sequence (DNA): TGTGCCAGCAGCTTAAGTCTCTTCTCTGGAAACACCATATATTTT. This gives the protein CASSLSLFSGNTIYF. The V call is TRBV7-8, the J call TRBJ1-3; D unresolved. Deletions cut 2 bases from V and 0 bases from J, with 8 bases between. CDR3 length: 15 amino acids. The germline V gene encodes CDR1 SGHVS and CDR2 FQNEAQ.

As concerns this clone: The junction shows a germline mismatch at one end, possibly a read error. The chain has TRBV19 and TRBJ1-2; D gene ambiguous. The CDR3 is 14 amino acids. Germline loops: CDR1 LNHDA, CDR2 SQIVND (reference sequence). Here the CDR3 reads CASSLEVPNYGYTF. In DNA form, the CDR3 reads TGTGCCAGTAGTCTAGAAGTTCCTAACTATGGCTACACCTTC.

V gene TRBV7-3 combines with J gene TRBJ2-5; 9 positions match TRBD2. Germline CDR1 and CDR2: SGHTA and FQGTGA. V trimming: 6 bases; J trimming: 4 bases; junction bases outside the gene matches: 3. This CDR3 contains 13 residues. The CDR3 reads CASRRGGGETQYF. The CDR3 nucleotides read TGTGCCAGCAGGCGGGGGGGCGGAGAGACCCAGTACTTC.

The chain is built from TRBV4-1 and TRBJ2-3, with 8 bases that match TRBD2. V shed 4 bases, J shed 1 base, and the junction held 10 bases outside the gene matches. Germline CDR1 reads MGHRA; CDR2 reads YSYEKL. The CDR3 spans 17 residues. CDR3 residues: CASSLPGGAEGTDTQYF. In DNA form, the CDR3 reads TGCGCCAGCAGCCTCCCCGGGGGGGCGGAAGGCACAGATACGCAGTATTTT.

The chain has TRBV3-1 (or the pseudogene TRBV3-2) and TRBJ1-1; D call uncertain. The CDR3 is 13 amino acids. V gave up 1 base and J gave up 0 bases, with 3 bases separating them. Germline V CDR1 and CDR2: LGHDT, YNNKEL (reference sequence). CDR3 loop: CASSQAVNTEAFF. The CDR3 DNA follows: TGTGCCAGCAGCCAAGCTGTGAACACTGAAGCTTTCTTT.

This chain connects TRBV5-1 to TRBJ2-7; possibly TRBD1 for D (6 bases). Per the germline V gene, CDR1 is SGHRS and CDR2 is YFSETQ. V was trimmed by 5 bases and J by 2 bases, leaving 17 bases between them. The CDR3 contains 15 residues. CDR3 amino acids: CASRQRTEATYEQYF. The CDR3 region has the DNA TGCGCCAGCAGACAGCGGACAGAGGCGACCTACGAGCAGTACTTC.

CDR3 sequence (DNA): TGTGCCTGGAGTGGGACAGGTCGCCAGCCCCAGCATTTT. As protein: CAWSGTGRQPQHF. This rearrangement joins TRBV30 to TRBJ1-5; 7 positions agree with TRBD1. V trimming: 1 base; J trimming: 7 bases; junction bases outside the gene matches: 4. Per germline, CDR1 GTSNPN and CDR2 SVGIG (reference sequence). This CDR3 has 13 amino acids.

The genes are TRBV2 and TRBJ2-5, with D possibly being TRBD2 (5 bases). Looked up from germline, CDR1 is SNHLY and CDR2 is FYNNEI. This CDR3 has 14 amino acids. Trimming shortened V by 6 bases and J by 5 bases, and 16 bases separated the two germline ends. The CDR3 region is CASSGGVMGETQYF. In nucleotides, the CDR3 is TGTGCCAGCAGCGGAGGTGTTATGGGGGAGACCCAGTACTTC. The full variable domain, completed using reference TRBV2 and TRBJ2-5, is EPEVTQTPSHQVTQMGQEVILRCVPISNHLYFYWYRQILGQKVEFLVSFYNNEISEKSEIFDDQFSVERPDGSNFTLKIRSTKLEDSAMYFCASSGGVMGETQYFGPGTRLLVL.

The rearrangement links TRBV7-9 to TRBJ2-5; 7 bases are shared with TRBD1. This CDR3 region has 13 residues. V gave up 4 bases and J gave up 3 bases; unmatched junction bases: 2. CDR1 is SEHNR and CDR2 is FQNEAQ in the germline V gene (reference sequence). DNA of the CDR3: TGTGCCAGCAGCTCCGGGACAGAAGAGACCCAGTACTTC. Translated: CASSSGTEETQYF.

The gene calls are TRBV5-1 and TRBJ1-1; 7 nucleotides line up with TRBD1. This CDR3 is 14 amino acids long. The junction had 10 bases not matched to a gene; V was cut back by 5 bases and J by 6 bases. Germline loops: CDR1 SGHRS, CDR2 YFSETQ. CDR3 sequence (DNA): TGCGCCAGCAGAATTAGACAGGGAGGGGCTGAAGCTTTCTTT. This sequence encodes CASRIRQGGAEAFF.

A single count supports this clone. The chain links TRBV5-4 to TRBJ2-7; no reliable D call. Trimming removed 3 bases from V and 7 bases from J, with 20 bases in between. CDR1 is SGHNT and CDR2 is YYREEE in the germline V gene (reference sequence). CDR3 size: 15 residues. The CDR3 loop is CASSSQGLKFGEQYF. CDR3 DNA: TGTGCCAGCAGCTCCCAAGGCTTAAAGTTCGGGGAGCAGTACTTC. Looking up the rest from reference TRBV5-4 and TRBJ2-7 gives the full variable domain: ETGVTQSPTHLIKTRGQQVTLRCSSQSGHNTVSWYQQALGQGPQFIFQYYREEENGRGNFPPRFSGLQFPNYSSELNVNALELDDSALYLCASSSQGLKFGEQYFGPGTRLTVT.

The chain links TRBV7-6 to TRBJ2-2, with a possible D match to TRBD2 (6 bases). This CDR3 comprises 15 residues. CDR1 is SGHVS and CDR2 is FNYEAQ in the germline V gene. Trimming pared 3 bases from V and 3 bases from J, leaving 11 bases between. DNA for the CDR3: TGTGCCAGCAGCTTTCCGGGAGATCACACCGGGGAGCTGTTTTTT. Its translation is CASSFPGDHTGELFF.

This rearrangement joins TRBV4-1 to TRBJ1-3; D not resolved. The CDR3 extends over 15 amino acids. CDR1 and CDR2 (germline): MGHRA, YSYEKL. Deletions cut 0 bases from V and 3 bases from J, with 9 bases between. The CDR3 nucleotides are TGCGCCAGCAGCCAAGATCTCCTGGGTGGAAACACCATATATTTT. Translating it yields CASSQDLLGGNTIYF.

This clone was seen only once. CDR3 residues: CASTPDRTEGYTF. The DNA for the CDR3 is TGTGCCAGCACTCCCGACAGAACTGAAGGCTACACCTTC. The chain has TRBV12-3 or TRBV12-4 and TRBJ1-2, with D possibly TRBD1 on 5 matching bases. V was trimmed by 7 bases and J by 8 bases, leaving 17 bases between them. This CDR3 is built from 13 residues.

This clone has just one count. V and J are TRBV6-5 and TRBJ1-2; D is ambiguous. Germline CDR1 is MNHEY and CDR2 is SVGAGI. The CDR3 runs to 15 residues. V lost 8 bases, J lost 0 bases, and 16 bases lay in between. CDR3 protein: CASLRGQEANYGYTF. The CDR3 bases are TGTGCCAGCCTGCGCGGGCAGGAAGCTAACTATGGCTACACCTTC.

V and J are TRBV2 and TRBJ1-2; D call uncertain. Looked up from germline, CDR1 is SNHLY and CDR2 is FYNNEI. V was clipped by 4 bases and J by 4 bases, with 7 bases between them. This CDR3 is built from 12 residues. The CDR3 DNA sequence: TGTGCCAGCAGTGGTCGTACCTATGGCTACACCTTC. Its translation: CASSGRTYGYTF.

The chain links TRBV12-3 or TRBV12-4 to TRBJ1-5, with D unclear. V was trimmed by 0 bases and J by 7 bases, leaving 4 bases between them. The CDR3 consists of 12 residues. The CDR3 nucleotides read TGTGCCAGCAGTTTAGCGCTGCAGCCCCAGCATTTT. As protein: CASSLALQPQHF.

The CDR3 region is CSARGTGRSSETQYF. CDR3 nucleotide sequence: TGCAGCGCCCGAGGAACAGGGCGGAGTTCGGAGACCCAGTACTTC. The genes are TRBV29-1 and TRBJ2-5, with a tentative D call TRBD1 (6 bases). CDR3 length: 15 amino acids. V lost 7 bases and J lost 5, with 23 bases in between. Germline-derived CDR1 and CDR2 are SQVTM and ANQGSEA.

This clone appeared a single time. V and J are TRBV27 and TRBJ1-5; the D gene is possibly TRBD1 (5 bases). V was trimmed by 0 bases and J by 5 bases, leaving 8 bases between them. This CDR3 comprises 14 residues. Looked up from germline, CDR1 is MNHEY and CDR2 is SMNVEV (reference sequence). CDR3 DNA: TGTGCCAGCAGTTTATCCAGGGCTGATCAGCCCCAGCATTTT. Translation gives CASSLSRADQPQHF.

The chain carries TRBV7-2 and TRBJ1-2; D gene uncertain. V was cut by 2 bases and J by 5 bases, with 15 bases left in between. Germline loops: CDR1 SGHTA, CDR2 FQGNSA. The CDR3 extends over 15 amino acids. The CDR3 loop is CASSLSGSPLYGYTF. The DNA for the CDR3 is TGTGCCAGCAGCTTAAGTGGGTCCCCTCTTTATGGCTACACCTTC.

V usage is TRBV7-6 and J usage is TRBJ1-5; D is perhaps TRBD1 (6 bases). From germline, CDR1 is SGHVS and CDR2 FNYEAQ. Trimming cost V 1 base and J 0 bases, with 7 bases left between them. The CDR3 spans 15 residues. The CDR3 DNA sequence: TGTGCCAGCAGCTTAGAACAGGGTAGCAATCAGCCCCAGCATTTT. This translates into CASSLEQGSNQPQHF. Full variable domain (missing parts from reference TRBV7-6 and TRBJ1-5): GAGVSQSPRYKVTKRGQDVALRCDPISGHVSLYWYRQALGQGPEFLTYFNYEAQQDKSGLPNDRFSAERPEGSISTLTIQRTEQRDSAMYRCASSLEQGSNQPQHFGDGTRLSIL.

The V gene is TRBV2, the J gene TRBJ2-7; D call uncertain. The CDR3 contains 13 residues. V was shortened by 6 bases and J by 7 bases, with 16 bases between the two germline ends. Germline-derived CDR1 and CDR2 are SNHLY and FYNNEI. CDR3: CASRDFSYREQYF. DNA for the CDR3: TGTGCCAGCAGAGATTTTAGCTATCGGGAGCAGTACTTC.

The rearrangement uses TRBV9 and TRBJ1-3; no reliable D call. The V end was cut by 0 bases, the J end by 3 bases, with 7 bases between. CDR1 SGDLS and CDR2 YYNGEE come from the germline V gene. The CDR3 spans 14 residues. The CDR3 here is CASSVGSVGNTIYF. CDR3 DNA sequence: TGTGCCAGCAGCGTAGGCAGTGTTGGAAACACCATATATTTT.